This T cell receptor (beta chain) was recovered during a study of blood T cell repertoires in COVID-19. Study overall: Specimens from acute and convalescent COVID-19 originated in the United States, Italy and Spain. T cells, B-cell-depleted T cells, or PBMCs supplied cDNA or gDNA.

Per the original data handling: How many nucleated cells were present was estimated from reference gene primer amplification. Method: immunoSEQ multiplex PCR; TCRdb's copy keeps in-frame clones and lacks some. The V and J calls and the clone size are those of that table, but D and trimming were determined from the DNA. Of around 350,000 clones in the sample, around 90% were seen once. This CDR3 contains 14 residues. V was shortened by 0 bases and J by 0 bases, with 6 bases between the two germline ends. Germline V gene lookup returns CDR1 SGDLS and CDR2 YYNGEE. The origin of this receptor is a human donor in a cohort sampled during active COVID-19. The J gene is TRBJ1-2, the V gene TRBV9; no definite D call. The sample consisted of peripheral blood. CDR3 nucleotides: TGTGCCAGCAGCGTAGACACAGCTAACTATGGCTACACCTTC. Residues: CASSVDTANYGYTF.